A single TCR beta chain is shown here with its context. Its antigen is unknown. The data derive from a study of T cell clonotyping in hematopoietic cell transplantation. General study points: CD4 and CD8 repertoire contributions could not be separated without sorting.

Only in-frame clones appear in the TCRdb table, and some are missing; sequencing was by immunoSEQ multiplex PCR. The sample consists of roughly 5,000 clones, 85% to 95% of them appearing once. CDR1 is GTSNPN and CDR2 is SVGIG in the germline V gene (reference sequence). CDR3 size: 11 residues. Trimming shortened V by 0 bases and J by 5 bases, and 4 bases separated the two germline ends. Blood collection times were about day -28 and days 30, 100, 180 posttransplant. The source is a male patient between 55 and 70 years old who had an allogeneic stem cell transplant from a related donor, so the T cells may come from the graft donor. Some clones in this sample may be carry-over from other donors' samples. Sequenced here: PBMCs, sampled 180 days after allogeneic stem cell transplant. The rearrangement joins TRBV30 to TRBJ2-5; D is uncertain. Here the CDR3 DNA reads TGTGCCTGGAGTGTACCTGAGACCCAGTACTTC. Amino acid sequence: CAWSVPETQYF. The full variable domain, in which reference TRBV30 and TRBJ2-5 provide the parts outside the CDR3, is SQTIHQWPATLVQPVGSPLSLECTVEGTSNPNLYWYRQAAGRGLQLLFYSVGIGQISSEVPQNLSASRPQDRQFILSSKKLLLSDSGFYLCAWSVPETQYFGPGTRLLVL.